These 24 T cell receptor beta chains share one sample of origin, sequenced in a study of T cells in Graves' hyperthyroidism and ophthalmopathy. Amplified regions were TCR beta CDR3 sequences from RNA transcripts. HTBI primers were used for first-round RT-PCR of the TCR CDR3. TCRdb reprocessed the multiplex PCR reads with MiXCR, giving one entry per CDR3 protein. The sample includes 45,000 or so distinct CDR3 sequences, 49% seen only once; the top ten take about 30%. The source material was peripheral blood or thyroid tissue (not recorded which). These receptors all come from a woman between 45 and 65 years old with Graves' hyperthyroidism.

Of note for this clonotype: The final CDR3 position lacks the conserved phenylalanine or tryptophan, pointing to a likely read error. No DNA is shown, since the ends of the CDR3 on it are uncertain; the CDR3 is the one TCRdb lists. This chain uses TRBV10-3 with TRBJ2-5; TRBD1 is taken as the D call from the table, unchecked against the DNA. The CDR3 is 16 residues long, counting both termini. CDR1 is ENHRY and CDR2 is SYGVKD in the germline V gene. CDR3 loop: CAIRSAGGDYGYTFGS.

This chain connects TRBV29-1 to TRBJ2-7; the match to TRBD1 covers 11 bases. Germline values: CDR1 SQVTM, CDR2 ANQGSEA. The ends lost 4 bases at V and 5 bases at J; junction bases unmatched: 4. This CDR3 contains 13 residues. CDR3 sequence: CSVGTGGFHEQYF. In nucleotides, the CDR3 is TGCAGCGTTGGGACAGGGGGCTTTCACGAGCAGTACTTC.

CDR3 DNA: TGCGCCAGCAGCTCACTTAAGGGGCACCAAGAGACCCAGTACTTC. This translates into CASSSLKGHQETQYF. This chain links TRBV5-1 with TRBJ2-5, with D perhaps matching TRBD1 (5 bases). Trimming removed 3 bases at V and 0 bases at J, with 12 bases between. Germline V gene lookup returns CDR1 SGHRS and CDR2 YFSETQ. The CDR3 is made up of 15 amino acids.

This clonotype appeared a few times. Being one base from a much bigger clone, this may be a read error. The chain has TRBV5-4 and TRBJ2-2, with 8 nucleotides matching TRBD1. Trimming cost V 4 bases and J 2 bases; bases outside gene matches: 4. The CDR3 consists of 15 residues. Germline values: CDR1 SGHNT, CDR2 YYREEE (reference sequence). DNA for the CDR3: TGTGCCAGCAGCCGGACAGGGTTTAACACCGGGGAGCTGTTTTTT. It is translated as CASSRTGFNTGELFF.

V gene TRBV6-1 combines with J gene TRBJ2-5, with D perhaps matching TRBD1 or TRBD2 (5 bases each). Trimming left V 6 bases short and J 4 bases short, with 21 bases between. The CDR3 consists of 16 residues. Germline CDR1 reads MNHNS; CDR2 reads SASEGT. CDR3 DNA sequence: TGTGCCAGCAGCCGCCTCGGGGCAGTGACGAGAGAGACCCAGTACTTC. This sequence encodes CASSRLGAVTRETQYF.

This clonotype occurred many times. The CDR3 loop is CASSVEALNQPQHF. The CDR3 bases are TGTGCCAGCAGTGTCGAGGCCCTGAATCAGCCCCAGCATTTT. The chain employs TRBV2 and TRBJ1-5; no definite D call. Germline-derived CDR1 and CDR2 are SNHLY and FYNNEI. CDR3 size: 14 residues. The ends were cut back, 4 bases at V and 4 bases at J, with 11 bases in the middle.

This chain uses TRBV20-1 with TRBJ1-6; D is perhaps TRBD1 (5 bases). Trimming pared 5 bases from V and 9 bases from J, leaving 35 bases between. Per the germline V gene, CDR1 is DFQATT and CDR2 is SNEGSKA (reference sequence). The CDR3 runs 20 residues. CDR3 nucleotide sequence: TGCAGTGCTTCCAGGACTAGCGGGAGGACCAGGGCCGGGTCGGGTTCACCCCTCCACTTT. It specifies CSASRTSGRTRAGSGSPLHF.

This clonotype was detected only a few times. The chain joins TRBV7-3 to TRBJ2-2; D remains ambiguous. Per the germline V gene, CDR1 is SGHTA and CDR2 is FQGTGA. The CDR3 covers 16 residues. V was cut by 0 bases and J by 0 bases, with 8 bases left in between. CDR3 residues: CASSLTDGPNTGELFF. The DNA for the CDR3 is TGTGCCAGCAGCTTAACGGACGGGCCGAACACCGGGGAGCTGTTTTTT.

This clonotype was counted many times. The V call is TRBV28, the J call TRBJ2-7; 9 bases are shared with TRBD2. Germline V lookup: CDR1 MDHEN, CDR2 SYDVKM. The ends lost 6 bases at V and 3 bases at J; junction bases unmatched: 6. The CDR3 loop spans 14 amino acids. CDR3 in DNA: TGTGCCAGCAGCTCGCTAGCGGGGAACTACGAGCAGTACTTC. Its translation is CASSSLAGNYEQYF.

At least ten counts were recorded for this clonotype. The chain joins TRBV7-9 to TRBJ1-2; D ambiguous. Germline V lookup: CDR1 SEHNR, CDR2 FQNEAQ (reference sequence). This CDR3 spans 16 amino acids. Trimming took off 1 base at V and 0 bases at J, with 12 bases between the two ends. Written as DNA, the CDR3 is TGTGCCAGCAGCTTAGGGGCAGCCTCAACTAACTATGGCTACACCTTC. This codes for CASSLGAASTNYGYTF.

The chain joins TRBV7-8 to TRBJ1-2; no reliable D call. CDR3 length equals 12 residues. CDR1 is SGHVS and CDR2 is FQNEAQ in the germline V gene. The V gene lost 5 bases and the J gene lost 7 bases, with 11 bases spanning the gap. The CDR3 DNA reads TGTGCCAGCAGCCTACTTGGGCGTGGCTACACCTTC. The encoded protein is CASSLLGRGYTF.

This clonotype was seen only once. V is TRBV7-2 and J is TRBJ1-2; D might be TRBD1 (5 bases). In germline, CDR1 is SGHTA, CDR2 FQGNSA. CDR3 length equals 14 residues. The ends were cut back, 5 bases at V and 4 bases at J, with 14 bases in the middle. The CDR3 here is CASSALGASYGYTF. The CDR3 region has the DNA TGTGCCAGCAGCGCCCTCGGGGCCAGCTATGGCTACACCTTC.

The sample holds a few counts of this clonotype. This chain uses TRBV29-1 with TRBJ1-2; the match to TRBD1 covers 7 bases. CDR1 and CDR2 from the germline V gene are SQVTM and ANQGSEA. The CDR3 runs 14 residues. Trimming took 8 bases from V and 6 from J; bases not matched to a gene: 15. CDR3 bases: TGCAGCTTGTCAGGGGGAGGTCTACTTGATGGCTACACCTTC. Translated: CSLSGGGLLDGYTF.

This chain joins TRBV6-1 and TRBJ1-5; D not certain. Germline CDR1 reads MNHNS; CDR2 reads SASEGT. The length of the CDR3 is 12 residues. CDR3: CASRQVGQPQHF. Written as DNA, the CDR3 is TGTGCTAGTCGGCAGGTGGGTCAGCCCCAGCATTTT.

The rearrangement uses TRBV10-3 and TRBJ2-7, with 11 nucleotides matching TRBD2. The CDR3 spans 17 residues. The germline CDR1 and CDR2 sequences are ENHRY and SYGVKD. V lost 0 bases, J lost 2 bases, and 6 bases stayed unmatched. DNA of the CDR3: TGTGCCATCAGTGAGTCGACTAGCGGGATTCCCCCCTACGAGCAGTACTTC. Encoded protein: CAISESTSGIPPYEQYF.

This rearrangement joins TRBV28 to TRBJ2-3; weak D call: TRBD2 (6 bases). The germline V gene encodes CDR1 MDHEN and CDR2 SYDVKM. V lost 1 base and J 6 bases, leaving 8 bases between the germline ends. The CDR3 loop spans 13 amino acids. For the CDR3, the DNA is TGTGCCAGCAGTTTATCAGGGAGGGATACGCAGTATTTT. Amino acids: CASSLSGRDTQYF.

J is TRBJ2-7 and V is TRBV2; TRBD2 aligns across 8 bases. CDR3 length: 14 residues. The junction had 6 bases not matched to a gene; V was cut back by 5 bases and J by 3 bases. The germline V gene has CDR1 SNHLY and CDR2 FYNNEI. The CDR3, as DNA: TGTGCCAGCAGTTCTAGCGGGTCAGGCTACGAGCAGTACTTC. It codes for CASSSSGSGYEQYF.

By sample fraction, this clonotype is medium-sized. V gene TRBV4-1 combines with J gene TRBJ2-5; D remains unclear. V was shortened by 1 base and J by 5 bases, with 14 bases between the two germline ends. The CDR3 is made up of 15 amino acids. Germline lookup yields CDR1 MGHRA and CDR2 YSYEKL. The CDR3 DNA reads TGCGCCAGCAGCCAAGTTTTTCCGAGATGGGAGACCCAGTACTTC. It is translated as CASSQVFPRWETQYF.

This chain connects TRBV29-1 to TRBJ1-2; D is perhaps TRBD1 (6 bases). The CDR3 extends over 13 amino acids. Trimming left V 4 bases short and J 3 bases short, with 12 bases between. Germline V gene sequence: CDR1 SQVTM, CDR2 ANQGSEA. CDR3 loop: CSVAVGGDYGYTF. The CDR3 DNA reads TGCAGCGTTGCTGTTGGGGGCGACTATGGCTACACCTTC.

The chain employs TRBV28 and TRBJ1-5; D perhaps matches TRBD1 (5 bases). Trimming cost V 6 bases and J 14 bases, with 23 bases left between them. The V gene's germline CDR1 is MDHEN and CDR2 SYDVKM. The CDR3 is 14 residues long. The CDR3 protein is CASSPRGGGYYEHF. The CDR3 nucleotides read TGTGCCAGCAGCCCGCGGGGCGGTGGGTACTACGAGCATTTT.

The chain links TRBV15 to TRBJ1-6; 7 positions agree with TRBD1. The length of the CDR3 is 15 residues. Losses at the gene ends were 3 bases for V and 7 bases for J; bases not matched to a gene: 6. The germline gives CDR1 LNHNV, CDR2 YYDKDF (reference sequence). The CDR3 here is CATSSRGQPNSPLHF. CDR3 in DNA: TGTGCCACCAGCAGCCGGGGACAGCCAAATTCACCCCTCCACTTT.

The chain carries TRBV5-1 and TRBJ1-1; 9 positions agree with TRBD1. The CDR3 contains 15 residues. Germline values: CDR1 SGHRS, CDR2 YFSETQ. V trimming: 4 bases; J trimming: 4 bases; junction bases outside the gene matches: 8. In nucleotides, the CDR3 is TGCGCCAGCAGCGACCGACAGGGGGTGGGCACTGAAGCTTTCTTT. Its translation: CASSDRQGVGTEAFF.

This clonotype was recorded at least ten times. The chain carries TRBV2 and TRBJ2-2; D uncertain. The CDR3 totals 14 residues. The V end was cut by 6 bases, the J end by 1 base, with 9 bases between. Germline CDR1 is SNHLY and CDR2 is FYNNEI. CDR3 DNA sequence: TGTGCCAGCAGGCCAGACCTGAACACCGGGGAGCTGTTTTTT. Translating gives CASRPDLNTGELFF.

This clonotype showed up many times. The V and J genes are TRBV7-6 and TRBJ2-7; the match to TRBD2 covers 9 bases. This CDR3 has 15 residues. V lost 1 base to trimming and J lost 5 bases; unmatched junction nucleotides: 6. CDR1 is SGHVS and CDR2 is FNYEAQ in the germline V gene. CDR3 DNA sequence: TGTGCCAGCAGCTTAGGTAGCGGGAGTCGCAACGAGCAGTACTTC. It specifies CASSLGSGSRNEQYF.